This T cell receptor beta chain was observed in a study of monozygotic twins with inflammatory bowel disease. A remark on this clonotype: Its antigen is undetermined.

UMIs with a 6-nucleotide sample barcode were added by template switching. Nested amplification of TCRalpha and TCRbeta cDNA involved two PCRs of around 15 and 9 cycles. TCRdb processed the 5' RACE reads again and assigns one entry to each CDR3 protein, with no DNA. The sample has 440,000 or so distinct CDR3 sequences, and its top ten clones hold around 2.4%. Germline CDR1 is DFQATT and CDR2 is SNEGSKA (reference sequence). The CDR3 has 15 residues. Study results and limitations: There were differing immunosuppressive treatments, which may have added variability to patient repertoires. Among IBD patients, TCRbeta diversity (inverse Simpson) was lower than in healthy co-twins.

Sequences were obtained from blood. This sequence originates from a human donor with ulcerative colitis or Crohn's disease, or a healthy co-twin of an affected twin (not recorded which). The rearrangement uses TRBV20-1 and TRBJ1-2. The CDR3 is CSARDFQASKNGYTF.